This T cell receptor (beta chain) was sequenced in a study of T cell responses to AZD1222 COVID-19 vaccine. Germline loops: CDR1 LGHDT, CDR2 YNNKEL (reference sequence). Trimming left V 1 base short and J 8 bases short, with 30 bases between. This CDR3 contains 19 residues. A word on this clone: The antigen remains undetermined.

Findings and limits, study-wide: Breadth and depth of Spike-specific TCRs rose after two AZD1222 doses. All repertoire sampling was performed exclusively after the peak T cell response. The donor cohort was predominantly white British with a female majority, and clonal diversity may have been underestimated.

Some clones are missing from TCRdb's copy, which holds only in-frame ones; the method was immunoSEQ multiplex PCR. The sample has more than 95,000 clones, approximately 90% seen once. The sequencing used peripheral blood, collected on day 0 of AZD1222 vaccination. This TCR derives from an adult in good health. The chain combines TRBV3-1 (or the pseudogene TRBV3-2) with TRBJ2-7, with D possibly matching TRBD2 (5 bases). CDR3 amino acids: CASSQVGNESFGPPGKQYF. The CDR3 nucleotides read TGTGCCAGCAGCCAAGTGGGTAATGAATCGTTTGGACCCCCCGGGAAGCAGTACTTC.